This T cell receptor beta chain was identified in a study of T cell repertoires in cytomegalovirus infection. Study-level findings and limits: Predominance within the ex vivo response was attributable to HLA-C-restricted CMV-specific TCR beta clonotypes.

TCRdb called the reads again in MiXCR, with one record for every CDR3 protein. Among under 200,000 distinct CDR3 sequences, nearly 9.5% were seen once, and the ten largest hold roughly 5.1%. This clonotype was observed a handful of times. Its antigen is currently unknown. The V end lost 3 bases, the J end lost 0 bases, and 13 bases lay between the germline ends. The CDR3 runs 16 residues. CDR1 is SGHDT and CDR2 is YYEEEE in the germline V gene. The TCR sequence derives from a human donor in good health (CMV status not recorded). Some clones in this sample may be carry-over from other donors' samples. The V gene is TRBV5-6, the J gene TRBJ1-5, with D unresolved. The sample taken for sequencing was PBMCs. This chain's CDR3 is CASSSRGRYSNQPQHF. The CDR3 region has the DNA TGTGCCAGCAGCTCGCGGGGTCGGTATAGCAATCAGCCCCAGCATTTT.